These T cell receptor beta chains were read from a single sample in a study of blood T cell repertoires in COVID-19. Using immunoSEQ multiplex PCR, the repertoire was profiled, and TCRdb retains in-frame clones only, with some absent. The data show roughly 150,000 clones, 70% to 90% seen once. The sequencing sample was made of peripheral blood. Receptor source: an elderly woman with COVID-19, enrolled during active disease. CDR3s include the opening cysteine and the closing phenylalanine or tryptophan. The D gene is left open where the match is weak. Size is stated for part of the rows, as once, few or many counts, or as a class when the clone is expanded.

V gene	J gene	clone size	D gene	CDR3 protein	CDR3 DNA
TRBV20-1	TRBJ2-1	.	.	CSASFLGGLQHASYNEQFF	TGCAGTGCTAGTTTTCTCGGAGGATTACAGCACGCCTCCTACAATGAGCAGTTCTTC
TRBV2	TRBJ2-5	.	TRBD1	CASRDRGQETQYF	TGTGCCAGCAGGGACAGGGGCCAAGAGACCCAGTACTTC
TRBV18	TRBJ1-2	.	TRBD1	CASSPILRTGRPTNYGYTF	TGTGCCAGCTCACCAATTTTAAGGACAGGGAGACCTACTAACTATGGCTACACCTTC
TRBV9	TRBJ1-2	.	TRBD1	CASSPNRGPNYGYTF	TGTGCCAGCAGCCCCAACAGGGGGCCCAACTATGGCTACACCTTC
TRBV3-1/TRBV3-2	TRBJ2-3	.	TRBD2	CASSPRTSGGTDTQYF	TGTGCCAGCAGCCCAAGGACTAGCGGGGGCACAGATACGCAGTATTTT
TRBV9	TRBJ1-6	.	.	CASSVGESPHSSPLHF	TGTGCCAGCAGCGTAGGCGAAAGCCCCCACTCGTCACCCCTCCACTTT
TRBV30	TRBJ2-5	.	.	CAWSSVGGAYQETQYF	TGTGCCTGGAGTTCAGTGGGGGGGGCTTACCAAGAGACCCAGTACTTC
TRBV30	TRBJ1-1	.	.	CAWSAGTPNTEAFF	TGTGCCTGGAGTGCCGGGACACCGAACACTGAAGCTTTCTTT
TRBV6-5	TRBJ1-1	.	.	CASRRLPEDTEAFF	TGTGCCAGCAGGCGCCTCCCCGAGGACACTGAAGCTTTCTTT
TRBV18	TRBJ2-7	.	.	CASSPITGTTYEQYF	TGTGCCAGCTCACCAATAACGGGGACAACCTACGAGCAGTACTTC
TRBV9	TRBJ2-3	.	TRBD2	CASSVESGGALPDTQYF	TGTGCCAGCAGCGTAGAGAGCGGGGGGGCCCTCCCAGATACGCAGTATTTT
TRBV11-3	TRBJ2-7	.	TRBD1	CASSRTGTYEQYF	TGTGCCAGCAGCCGGACAGGAACCTACGAGCAGTACTTC
TRBV10-2	TRBJ2-7	.	TRBD1	CASGTGIAYEQYF	TGCGCCAGTGGGACAGGGATCGCCTACGAGCAGTACTTC
TRBV5-4	TRBJ2-2	once	TRBD2	CASSWGGTGELFF	TGTGCCAGCAGCTGGGGGGGCACCGGGGAGCTGTTTTTT
TRBV30	TRBJ2-5	.	.	CAWSHGGRGALPQYF	TGTGCCTGGAGCCATGGGGGGAGGGGGGCTTTACCTCAGTACTTC
TRBV20-1	TRBJ2-7	once	TRBD2	CSASFQREAQYF	TGCAGTGCTAGTTTCCAGCGGGAGGCGCAGTACTTC
TRBV5-1	TRBJ2-2	.	.	CASSLFGELGTGELFF	TGCGCCAGCAGCTTGTTCGGGGAGTTGGGCACCGGGGAGCTGTTTTTT
TRBV7-9	TRBJ1-1	.	.	CASNFGGYTEAFF	TGTGCCAGCAACTTTGGGGGGTACACTGAAGCTTTCTTT
TRBV2	TRBJ2-7	.	.	CASSEWSYEQYF	TGTGCCAGCAGTGAATGGAGCTACGAGCAGTACTTC
TRBV18	TRBJ2-5	.	TRBD2	CASSPERGTQYF	TGTGCCAGCTCACCCGAGCGGGGGACCCAGTACTTC
TRBV19	TRBJ2-5	once	.	CASSKRLPQETQYF	TGTGCCAGTAGTAAAAGACTCCCTCAAGAGACCCAGTACTTC
TRBV5-1	TRBJ1-6	.	TRBD1	CASTPGQADSPLHF	TGCGCCAGCACCCCCGGACAGGCGGATTCACCCCTCCACTTT
TRBV9	TRBJ2-2	.	TRBD2	CASSAGTSGRIITGELFF	TGTGCCAGCAGCGCGGGGACTAGCGGGAGAATAATCACCGGGGAGCTGTTTTTT
TRBV11-2	TRBJ2-7	.	TRBD1	CASSPDITRGLTYEQYF	TGTGCCAGCAGCCCCGATATAACGAGGGGGCTCACCTACGAGCAGTACTTC
TRBV6-2/TRBV6-3	TRBJ2-6	.	.	CASSLRHVSAGANVLTF	TGTGCCAGCAGTTTGAGACATGTCTCAGCTGGGGCCAACGTCCTGACTTTC
TRBV18	TRBJ2-5	once	.	CASSSRVETQYF	TGTGCCAGCTCCTCCAGGGTAGAGACCCAGTACTTC
TRBV3-1/TRBV3-2	TRBJ1-6	.	TRBD1	CASSRPGQGFYNSPLHF	TGTGCCAGCAGCAGACCGGGACAGGGGTTCTATAATTCACCCCTCCACTTT
TRBV5-4	TRBJ1-5	once	.	CASSPGGVQPQHF	TGTGCCAGCAGCCCGGGCGGGGTTCAGCCCCAGCATTTT
TRBV5-4	TRBJ2-1	.	.	CASSLTRSYNEQFF	TGTGCCAGCAGCTTGACCCGGTCCTACAATGAGCAGTTCTTC
TRBV6-2/TRBV6-3	TRBJ2-4	.	.	CASRPDSRIQYF	TGTGCCAGCCGCCCGGACAGTCGGATTCAGTACTTC
TRBV18	TRBJ1-5	.	TRBD1	CASSPGTGTDQPQHF	TGTGCCAGCTCACCCGGGACAGGGACGGATCAGCCCCAGCATTTT
TRBV7-9	TRBJ1-2	.	TRBD1	CASSLKGQSYYGYTF	TGTGCCAGCAGCTTAAAGGGACAGTCCTACTATGGCTACACCTTC
TRBV4-1	TRBJ2-7	.	.	CASSQTSRRAYEQYF	TGCGCCAGCAGCCAAACCTCACGACGGGCCTACGAGCAGTACTTC
TRBV3-1/TRBV3-2	TRBJ1-1	.	.	CASSQERGRYGTFF	TGTGCCAGCAGCCAAGAGCGAGGGCGTTACGGAACTTTCTTT
TRBV10-2	TRBJ2-5	.	.	CASSFVETQYF	TGCGCCAGCAGTTTCGTGGAGACCCAGTACTTC
TRBV28	TRBJ2-7	.	TRBD1	CASSSWGQGSYEQYF	TGTGCCAGCAGTTCCTGGGGACAGGGCTCCTACGAGCAGTACTTC
TRBV24-1	TRBJ2-7	.	.	CATSGTPPVYEQYF	TGTGCCACCAGTGGCACGCCCCCGGTTTACGAGCAGTACTTC
TRBV1	TRBJ1-5	.	.	CTSSQNQTGTEGKYSNQPQHF	TGCACCAGCAGCCAAAATCAAACCGGGACGGAGGGAAAATATAGCAATCAGCCCCAGCATTTT
TRBV27	TRBJ2-1	.	TRBD2	CASSLGLAGSYEQFF	TGTGCCAGCAGTCTTGGACTAGCGGGGAGTTATGAGCAGTTCTTC
TRBV12-5	TRBJ2-7	.	.	CASGFGGTKTYGQYF	TGTGCTAGTGGTTTCGGGGGGACAAAAACCTACGGGCAGTACTTC
TRBV10-3	TRBJ2-5	.	.	CAISEGSRQETQYF	TGTGCCATCAGTGAGGGGAGCCGACAAGAGACCCAGTACTTC
TRBV7-3	TRBJ2-2	.	TRBD2	CASSSGPSGRALEDGELFF	TGTGCCAGCAGCTCCGGTCCTAGCGGGAGGGCCCTCGAAGACGGGGAGCTGTTTTTT
TRBV24-1	TRBJ2-5	.	TRBD1	CATGDRDGSRETQYF	TGTGCCACCGGGGACAGGGACGGATCACGAGAGACCCAGTACTTC
TRBV19	TRBJ2-1	.	TRBD1	CASSLRWDRVHEQFF	TGTGCCAGTAGTCTGCGCTGGGACAGGGTTCATGAGCAGTTCTTC
TRBV19	TRBJ1-5	.	.	CASSIETGRNQPQHF	TGTGCCAGTAGTATAGAGACAGGCAGGAATCAGCCCCAGCATTTT
TRBV29-1	TRBJ1-1	.	.	CSVDSNTEAFF	TGCAGCGTAGACAGTAACACTGAAGCTTTCTTT